One and the same sample provided the 20 T cell receptor beta chains below, sequenced in a study of vaccination and CD4 T cells after COVID-19. No antigen is known for these receptors. Treatment meaning: roughly 11-day PBMC culture with coronavirus spike peptide pools or control peptides (ViraFEST assay). Sequencing of cultured CD4+ T cell DNA used the Oncomine TCR Beta short-read assay. Each CDR3 protein is one row after TCRdb ran MiXCR on the PCR reads. Here the sample spans 20,000 to 25,000 distinct CDR3 sequences, over 50% being singletons. What was sequenced was CD4+ T cells from blood, cultured in vitro. The receptors here all came from a human donor who had recovered from COVID-19.

This clonotype was observed a few times. V and J are TRBV6-2 or TRBV6-3 and TRBJ2-7; D unresolved. The ends were cut back, 4 bases at V and 9 bases at J, with 10 bases in the middle. The CDR3 runs 11 residues. Germline V CDR1 and CDR2: MNHEY, SVGEGT. CDR3 coding DNA: TGTGCCAGCAGTTTTGGCGCAGGGCAGTACTTC. Amino acids: CASSFGAGQYF.

The rearrangement uses TRBV24-1 and TRBJ2-7, with D perhaps matching TRBD1 (6 bases). Germline V gene data show CDR1 as KGHDR and CDR2 as SFDVKD. The CDR3 consists of 13 residues. Trimming took off 2 bases at V and 6 bases at J, with 10 bases between the two ends. CDR3 bases: TGTGCCACCAGTGATTCCTCCAGGGGCGAGCAGTACTTC. Amino acids: CATSDSSRGEQYF.

Only a few counts were recorded for this clonotype. This chain joins TRBV7-6 and TRBJ2-1, with D tentatively TRBD2 (5 bases). The germline V gene has CDR1 SGHVS and CDR2 FNYEAQ. The CDR3 loop spans 16 amino acids. Trimming removed 2 bases from V and 0 bases from J, with 11 bases in between. The CDR3 spells CASSLRAASSYNEQFF. CDR3 nucleotides: TGTGCCAGCAGCTTACGAGCGGCGAGCTCCTACAATGAGCAGTTCTTC.

This chain connects TRBV7-2 to TRBJ1-5; no firm D call. The CDR3 has 14 residues. CDR1 is SGHTA, CDR2 FQGNSA, per germline. Trimming cost V 4 bases and J 2 bases, with 9 bases left between them. In DNA, the CDR3 is TGTGCCAGCAGCTCGGTAGGGCGCAATCAGCCCCAGCATTTT. Residues: CASSSVGRNQPQHF.

The J gene is TRBJ2-3, the V gene TRBV20-1, with TRBD1 matching over 7 bases. Trimming at V came to 4 bases and at J to 2 bases, leaving 6 bases not matched to a gene. The germline CDR1 and CDR2 sequences are DFQATT and SNEGSKA (reference sequence). The CDR3 extends over 14 amino acids. CDR3 sequence: CSATTGALTDTQYF. The CDR3 DNA follows: TGCAGTGCTACTACAGGGGCCCTCACAGATACGCAGTATTTT.

V and J are TRBV20-1 and TRBJ2-3, with D possibly matching TRBD1 (5 bases). This CDR3 has 13 amino acids. The ends were cut back, 6 bases at V and 2 bases at J, with 12 bases in the middle. Germline values: CDR1 DFQATT, CDR2 SNEGSKA (reference sequence). CDR3 protein: CSAPGHATDTQYF. In DNA, the CDR3 is TGCAGTGCACCTGGACACGCCACAGATACGCAGTATTTT.

The rearrangement joins TRBV27 to TRBJ2-5, with D unresolved. The length of the CDR3 is 13 residues. V was cut by 8 bases and J by 1 base, with 11 bases left in between. Germline V gene sequence: CDR1 MNHEY, CDR2 SMNVEV (reference sequence). The CDR3 reads CASRKSGQETQYF. CDR3 coding DNA: TGTGCCAGCCGTAAATCGGGCCAAGAGACCCAGTACTTC.

The J gene is TRBJ2-7, the V gene TRBV7-2, with 9 nucleotides matching TRBD2. Germline lookup yields CDR1 SGHTA and CDR2 FQGNSA. The J segment lost 2 bases and the V segment lost 11 bases, leaving 16 bases of the junction unmatched. This CDR3 region has 16 residues. The CDR3 spells CASRGGGGSTPYEQYF. In DNA, the CDR3 is TGTGCCTCGAGAGGCGGGGGGGGTTCAACCCCCTACGAGCAGTACTTC. Looking up the rest from reference TRBV7-2 and TRBJ2-7 gives the full variable domain: GAGVSQSPSNKVTEKGKDVELRCDPISGHTALYWYRQSLGQGLEFLIYFQGNSAPDKSGLPSDRFSAERTGGSVSTLTIQRTQQEDSAVYLCASRGGGGSTPYEQYFGPGTRLTVT.

The chain recombines TRBV27 with TRBJ1-3; the D is unclear. Trimming took off 8 bases at V and 4 bases at J, with 12 bases between the two ends. The CDR3 has 13 amino acids. Germline CDR1 is MNHEY and CDR2 is SMNVEV (reference sequence). The CDR3 protein is CASRSWGGNTIYF. In nucleotides, the CDR3 is TGTGCCAGCCGCTCCTGGGGAGGAAACACCATATATTTT.

V is TRBV20-1 and J is TRBJ1-2; D is uncertain. The CDR3 has 12 amino acids. V was trimmed by 6 bases and J by 2 bases, leaving 10 bases between them. CDR1 and CDR2 (germline): DFQATT, SNEGSKA (reference sequence). The DNA for the CDR3 is TGCAGTGCAGCTAAAGGGAACTATGGCTACACCTTC. This sequence encodes CSAAKGNYGYTF.

The chain recombines TRBV20-1 with TRBJ1-1, with a tentative D call TRBD1 (6 bases). Germline CDR1 reads DFQATT; CDR2 reads SNEGSKA (reference sequence). Between the trimmed V and J ends, which lost 3 bases and 4 bases, there was a span of 24 bases. The CDR3 spans 17 residues. CDR3 DNA: TGCAGTGCTAGCCGGTTTGTGACAGGAGGATGGGGCACTGAAGCTTTCTTT. This gives the protein CSASRFVTGGWGTEAFF.

The V call is TRBV19, the J call TRBJ1-2; 7 nucleotides line up with TRBD1. Per the germline V gene, CDR1 is LNHDA and CDR2 is SQIVND (reference sequence). This CDR3 has 17 amino acids. V shed 0 bases, J shed 4 bases, and the junction held 11 bases outside the gene matches. The CDR3 region is CASSIESAGQTFYGYTF. The CDR3 bases are TGTGCCAGTAGTATAGAATCAGCGGGACAGACCTTCTATGGCTACACCTTC.

The gene calls are TRBV5-1 and TRBJ1-5; D gene ambiguous. Germline V gives CDR1 SGHRS, CDR2 YFSETQ. CDR3 length equals 16 residues. The V gene lost 4 bases and the J gene lost 0 bases, with 14 bases spanning the gap. The CDR3 region has the DNA TGCGCCAGCAGCCCGGAAGCGGGAAATAGCAATCAGCCCCAGCATTTT. Translating it yields CASSPEAGNSNQPQHF.

This clonotype showed up just a few times. The rearrangement links TRBV6-1 to TRBJ1-1; TRBD1 is a possible D gene (5 bases). The CDR3 sequence is 15 residues long. Per the germline V gene, CDR1 is MNHNS and CDR2 is SASEGT. Trimming left V 6 bases short and J 10 bases short, with 24 bases between. The CDR3, as DNA: TGTGCCAGCAGGGCCAGGGATACCCGCGTGCCGAGAGCTTTCTTT. Its protein is CASRARDTRVPRAFF.

The chain links TRBV2 to TRBJ1-5; 10 bases align to TRBD1. The J segment lost 0 bases and the V segment lost 6 bases, leaving 11 bases of the junction unmatched. CDR3 size: 18 residues. Germline V gene sequence: CDR1 SNHLY, CDR2 FYNNEI. CDR3 protein: CASRRGQGDFYSNQPQHF. The CDR3 region has the DNA TGTGCCAGCAGACGTGGACAGGGGGATTTCTATAGCAATCAGCCCCAGCATTTT.

The V call is TRBV6-1, the J call TRBJ2-5; no clear D. Germline-derived CDR1 and CDR2 are MNHNS and SASEGT. There are 12 residues in the CDR3. The ends were cut back, 8 bases at V and 1 base at J, with 8 bases in the middle. CDR3 residues: CASGRIQETQYF. CDR3 bases: TGTGCCAGCGGCCGGATCCAAGAGACCCAGTACTTC.

This clonotype was seen a few times. The chain links TRBV20-1 to TRBJ1-3; a weak D match, TRBD1 (6 bases). The length of the CDR3 is 13 residues. In germline, CDR1 is DFQATT, CDR2 SNEGSKA (reference sequence). V was pared by 7 bases and J by 8 bases, with 18 bases between. The CDR3 reads CSDLGHAVDTIYF. DNA of the CDR3: TGCAGTGACCTGGGACACGCTGTGGACACCATATATTTT.

The chain combines TRBV5-1 with TRBJ1-5, with 9 bases fitting TRBD1. V lost 4 bases and J lost 6; bases outside the gene matches: 8. Per germline, CDR1 SGHRS and CDR2 YFSETQ. This CDR3 spans 15 amino acids. The CDR3 coding sequence is TGCGCCAGCAGCCCCGGGACAGGGAAGGGTCAGCCCCAGCATTTT. Protein product: CASSPGTGKGQPQHF.

V usage is TRBV18 and J usage is TRBJ1-1; possibly TRBD1 for D (5 bases). The germline CDR1 and CDR2 sequences are KGHSH and LQKENI. Trimming left V 1 base short and J 6 bases short, with 12 bases between. The CDR3 is 14 residues long. DNA for the CDR3: TGTGCCAGCTCACCACGGCGAGGGGACGCTGAAGCTTTCTTT. As protein: CASSPRRGDAEAFF.

In this sample, this clonotype turned up a few times. The chain joins TRBV27 to TRBJ1-6; 8 bases map to TRBD1. The CDR3 covers 19 residues. Germline values: CDR1 MNHEY, CDR2 SMNVEV (reference sequence). After removal of 4 bases from V and 0 bases from J, the junction contained 11 bases not matched to a gene. CDR3 protein: CASSSDPGGYSSYNSPLHF. CDR3 sequence (DNA): TGTGCCAGCAGTTCCGACCCAGGGGGCTATAGCTCCTATAATTCACCCCTCCACTTT.